This entry lists 24 T cell receptor beta chains sequenced from one sample in a study of blood T cells in healthy people across ages. A sample-barcoded 5' primer and a J-beta primer mix were used in a second PCR of roughly 6 to 11 cycles. TCRdb ran MiXCR on the 5' RACE reads and lists one entry per CDR3 protein. The sample contains fewer than 800,000 distinct CDR3 sequences, around 32% of which appear only once. Input material: blood. All receptors come from a woman of 80 years or more in good health.

Many counts were recorded for this clonotype. For the CDR3, the DNA is TGTGCCAGCAGTTTATCGGGGGCGGGAGATACGCAGTATTTT. Translation gives CASSLSGAGDTQYF. This chain links TRBV12-3 or TRBV12-4 with TRBJ2-3; D could derive from TRBD1 or TRBD2 (6 bases each). The CDR3 is 14 amino acids. Trimming removed 2 bases from V and 5 bases from J, with 11 bases in between.

The rearrangement uses TRBV5-1 and TRBJ2-3, with D hard to call. Germline V gene sequence: CDR1 SGHRS, CDR2 YFSETQ. The ends were cut back, 0 bases at V and 6 bases at J, with 11 bases in the middle. CDR3 size: 14 residues. CDR3 in DNA: TGCGCCAGCAGCTTGGCTAGGCCCGATGATACGCAGTATTTT. Translation gives CASSLARPDDTQYF.

In its sample, this clonotype was seen a few times. This rearrangement joins TRBV7-2 to TRBJ1-1; a weak D match, TRBD1 (5 bases). This CDR3 is 14 amino acids long. Germline CDR1 and CDR2: SGHTA and FQGNSA. The V and J ends lost 0 bases and 8 bases respectively, with 13 bases between them. The DNA for the CDR3 is TGTGCCAGCAGCTTAGCTCAGGGACTGTCGGAAGCTTTCTTT. It yields the protein CASSLAQGLSEAFF. The variable domain in full, completed from reference TRBV7-2 and TRBJ1-1, reads GAGVSQSPSNKVTEKGKDVELRCDPISGHTALYWYRQSLGQGLEFLIYFQGNSAPDKSGLPSDRFSAERTGGSVSTLTIQRTQQEDSAVYLCASSLAQGLSEAFFGQGTRLTVV.

This clonotype showed up just a few times. A much more abundant neighbour one base away suggests this may be a read error. V is TRBV20-1 and J is TRBJ1-2, with a possible D match to TRBD1 (6 bases). CDR1 and CDR2 (germline): DFQATT, SNEGSKA (reference sequence). The CDR3 has 12 residues. The CDR3 sequence: CSTRDRIYGYTF. DNA for the CDR3: TGCAGTACTAGAGACAGGATATATGGCTACACCTTC.

The chain carries TRBV29-1 and TRBJ2-5; 11 bases match TRBD1. The J call is uncertain, as TRBJ2-7 better fits the DNA end. The CDR3 is 13 residues long. Germline CDR1 and CDR2: SQVTM and ANQGSEA. The CDR3 is CSVEDRGPDEQYF. CDR3 sequence (DNA): TGCAGCGTTGAGGACAGGGGGCCCGACGAGCAGTACTTC.

This clonotype was observed many times. J is TRBJ1-2 and V is TRBV27; possible D gene TRBD1, 5 bases. CDR3 length equals 15 residues. Germline V CDR1 and CDR2: MNHEY, SMNVEV (reference sequence). With 6 bases removed from V and 0 bases from J, the gap between germline ends came to 14 bases. The CDR3 loop is CASSFGHGANYGYTF. In DNA, the CDR3 is TGTGCCAGCAGCTTTGGACACGGAGCTAACTATGGCTACACCTTC.

The sample holds a few counts of this clonotype. A much larger clone differs from this one at a single base, so this may be a read error. The gene calls are TRBV20-1 and TRBJ2-1; TRBD1 or TRBD2 may be the D gene (5 bases each). CDR3 size: 11 residues. Looked up from germline, CDR1 is DFQATT and CDR2 is SNEGSKA (reference sequence). In DNA form, the CDR3 reads TGCAGGGCTGGGGGTAAGAATGAGCAGTTCTTC. Its protein is CRAGGKNEQFF.

This clonotype was picked up a small number of times. An end of the junction differs from the germline gene, which may be a read error. This chain joins TRBV7-6 and TRBJ2-3; the match to TRBD2 covers 9 bases. There are 12 residues in the CDR3. From germline, CDR1 is SGHVS and CDR2 FNYEAQ. CDR3 DNA sequence: TGTGCCAGCAGCTTAGGCGGGGGGGAACCTCTTTTT. Its translation: CASSLGGGEPLF.

A remark on this clonotype: A much larger clonotype is one base distant, so this may be a read error. This rearrangement joins TRBV20-1 to TRBJ1-4, with 8 nucleotides matching TRBD1. CDR1 is DFQATT, CDR2 SNEGSKA, per germline (reference sequence). The CDR3 loop spans 17 amino acids. V shed 8 bases and J 2 bases; nucleotides not matched to a gene: 16. CDR3 DNA: TGCAGTACTAAAGGACAGGGAGGCCATAATACTAATGAAAAACTGTTTTTT. Translation gives CSTKGQGGHNTNEKLFF.

J is TRBJ1-5 and V is TRBV12-3 or TRBV12-4; TRBD1 is a possible D gene (5 bases). This CDR3 contains 14 residues. The germline V and J ends were trimmed by 10 bases and 1 base, with 14 bases remaining between them. CDR3 protein: CATAIRQSNQPQHF. The CDR3 DNA reads as TGTGCCACAGCAATCCGACAGAGCAATCAGCCCCAGCATTTT.

V gene TRBV20-1 combines with J gene TRBJ2-5; D is uncertain. The CDR3 is made up of 12 amino acids. Germline CDR1 DFQATT, CDR2 SNEGSKA (reference sequence). V shed 6 bases and J shed 0 bases, with 8 bases lying between them. The DNA of the CDR3 is TGCAGTGCCTCAGTGTACCAAGAGACCCAGTACTTC. It translates to CSASVYQETQYF.

Only one count was recorded for this clonotype. Since a much larger clone is just one base distant, this may be a read error. V usage is TRBV7-3 and J usage is TRBJ1-1, with a weak D call TRBD1 (5 bases). The CDR3 covers 15 residues. CDR1 and CDR2 (germline): SGHTA, FQGTGA. CDR3 loop: CASGLMAGGVTEAFF. DNA of the CDR3: TGTGCCAGCGGCTTAATGGCCGGGGGGGTTACTGAAGCTTTCTTT.

This clonotype was recorded at least ten times. V usage is TRBV5-6 and J usage is TRBJ1-2; the D is unclear. Germline V lookup: CDR1 SGHDT, CDR2 YYEEEE. The V gene lost 0 bases and the J gene lost 0 bases, with 6 bases spanning the gap. There are 14 residues in the CDR3. This chain's CDR3 is CASSLDLANYGYTF. CDR3 DNA: TGTGCCAGCAGCTTGGATCTAGCTAACTATGGCTACACCTTC.

In its sample, this clonotype was seen a few times. The chain carries TRBV27 and TRBJ1-5, with D hard to call. The CDR3 loop spans 15 amino acids. The germline V gene encodes CDR1 MNHEY and CDR2 SMNVEV (reference sequence). Trimming removed 5 bases at V and 0 bases at J, with 11 bases between. The CDR3 reads CASSAGLYSNQPQHF. The CDR3 DNA follows: TGTGCCAGCAGTGCCGGACTGTATAGCAATCAGCCCCAGCATTTT.

The V gene is TRBV30, the J gene TRBJ2-1, with D tentatively TRBD1 (5 bases). Trimming cost V 7 bases and J 9 bases, with 13 bases left between them. The CDR3 has 11 amino acids. Germline assignment: CDR1 GTSNPN and CDR2 SVGIG (reference sequence). In nucleotides, the CDR3 is TGTGCCTATAAACAGGCTCGTGAGCAGTTCTTC. Translation: CAYKQAREQFF.

This clonotype has at least ten counts. This rearrangement joins TRBV12-3 or TRBV12-4 to TRBJ2-1; a weak D match, TRBD1 (6 bases). Trimming took 6 bases from V and 0 from J, leaving 12 bases between them. This CDR3 contains 15 residues. The CDR3, as DNA: TGTGCCAGCAGGGGCACAGGGAGCTCCTACAATGAGCAGTTCTTC. Translating it yields CASRGTGSSYNEQFF.

For this clonotype: A much larger clone is a single base away; this may be a read error. Likely a read error: the CDR3 ends without its conserved phenylalanine or tryptophan. The chain employs TRBV4-1 and TRBJ2-3; D is unclear. The CDR3 length is 15 residues. CDR1 is MGHRA, CDR2 YSYEKL, per germline. Trimming stripped 0 bases from V and 2 bases from J, with 9 bases between. The CDR3 sequence: CASSQDWAATDTQYV. The CDR3 DNA reads TGCGCCAGCAGCCAAGATTGGGCAGCCACAGATACGCAGTATGTT.

This chain links TRBV20-1 with TRBJ2-1, with TRBD2 as a possible D gene (6 bases). The CDR3 has 15 residues. Germline lookup yields CDR1 DFQATT and CDR2 SNEGSKA (reference sequence). Trimming left V 5 bases short and J 8 bases short, with 22 bases between. This chain's CDR3 is CSALPSSVILDEQFF. The CDR3 DNA reads as TGCAGTGCTCTCCCATCTAGCGTGATCTTAGATGAGCAGTTCTTC.

In regard to this clonotype: Since a much larger clone is just one base distant, this may be a read error. The conserved final phenylalanine or tryptophan is absent from the CDR3, which likely points to a read error. This chain connects TRBV11-2 to TRBJ2-1; D possibly corresponds to TRBD1 (6 bases). The CDR3 runs to 16 residues. Germline CDR1 and CDR2: SGHAT and FQNNGV. Trimming removed 4 bases at V and 0 bases at J, with 13 bases between. CDR3 residues: CASSSPTGNSYNEQFL. The CDR3 DNA follows: TGTGCCAGCAGCTCTCCGACAGGTAACTCCTACAATGAGCAGTTCTTA.

The V gene is TRBV25-1, the J gene TRBJ1-5; 10 nucleotides agree with TRBD1. Per the germline V gene, CDR1 is MGHDK and CDR2 is SYGVNS. J lost 7 bases, V lost 2 bases, and 8 bases had no gene match. The CDR3 length is 16 residues. The CDR3 region is CASSESLDRGRQPQHF. DNA of the CDR3: TGTGCCAGCAGTGAAAGTCTAGACAGGGGGCGGCAGCCCCAGCATTTT.

With respect to this clonotype: Just one base apart from a much larger clone, this may be a read error. This sequence joins TRBV4-2 and TRBJ1-4, with D unresolved. Germline CDR1 reads LGHNA; CDR2 reads YNFKEQ. This CDR3 has 15 amino acids. For the CDR3, the DNA is TGTGCCGGCAGCCAAGATCGCGGCATGGATGAAAAACTGTTTTTT. It translates to CAGSQDRGMDEKLFF.

This clonotype was seen repeatedly, ten times or more. This chain uses TRBV5-5 with TRBJ2-1, with TRBD1 identical over 10 bases. CDR1 SGHKS and CDR2 YYEKEE come from the germline V gene (reference sequence). V lost 2 bases, J lost 7 bases, and 6 bases stayed unmatched. The CDR3 spans 15 residues. The CDR3 DNA follows: TGTGCCAGCAGCTTTGACAGGGGGCGTGCGAATGAGCAGTTCTTC. This encodes CASSFDRGRANEQFF.

This clonotype has just a few counts. In nucleotides, the CDR3 is TGTGCCAGCTCTCCCGGCAGGAGACAGGGGGGATCGTATGGCTACACCTTC. This codes for CASSPGRRQGGSYGYTF. The V gene is TRBV18, the J gene TRBJ1-2; 9 bases are shared with TRBD1. J gave up 5 bases and V 6 bases, and 16 bases lay outside the gene matches. From germline, CDR1 is KGHSH and CDR2 LQKENI. This CDR3 spans 17 amino acids.

This chain links TRBV12-3 or TRBV12-4 with TRBJ2-5; D is ambiguous. The CDR3 has 15 amino acids. The V and J ends lost 2 bases and 4 bases respectively, with 14 bases between them. The DNA of the CDR3 is TGTGCCAGCAGTTTAAAGGCGGCCGAATTAGAGACCCAGTACTTC. Its protein is CASSLKAAELETQYF.